This T cell receptor beta chain is from a study of blood T cell repertoires in COVID-19. Germline V CDR1 and CDR2: SGHDT, YYEEEE. Trimming took 3 bases from V and 2 from J; bases not matched to a gene: 9. This CDR3 has 16 residues. Only in-frame clones appear in the TCRdb table, and some are missing; sequencing was by immunoSEQ multiplex PCR. The sample lists more than 200,000 clones; 70% to 90% were seen once. This rearrangement joins TRBV5-6 to TRBJ1-2; 8 bases fit TRBD1. The clonotype was recovered from a woman between 40 and 55 years old who had recovered from COVID-19. Specimen: peripheral blood. The CDR3 DNA is TGTGCCAGCAGCTGGAGGCAGGGGGCGGTCAACTATGGCTACACCTTC. Translation: CASSWRQGAVNYGYTF.